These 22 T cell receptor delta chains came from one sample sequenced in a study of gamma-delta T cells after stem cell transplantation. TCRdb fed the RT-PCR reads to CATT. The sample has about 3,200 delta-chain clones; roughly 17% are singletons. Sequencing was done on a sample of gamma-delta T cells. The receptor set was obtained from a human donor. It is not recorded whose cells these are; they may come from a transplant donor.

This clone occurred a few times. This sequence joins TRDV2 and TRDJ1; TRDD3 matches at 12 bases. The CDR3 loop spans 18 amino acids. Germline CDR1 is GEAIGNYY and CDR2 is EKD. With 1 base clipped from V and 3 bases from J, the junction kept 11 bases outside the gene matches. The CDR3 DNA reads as TGTGCCTGTGACACGTTACTGGGGGATACCCTAGGACCCGATAAACTCATCTTT. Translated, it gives CACDTLLGDTLGPDKLIF.

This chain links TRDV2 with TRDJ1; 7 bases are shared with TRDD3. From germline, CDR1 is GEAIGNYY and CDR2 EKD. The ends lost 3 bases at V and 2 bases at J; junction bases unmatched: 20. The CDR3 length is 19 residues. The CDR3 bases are TGTGCCTGTGACCCCCTCCGGGAGGGGGATCTCCTGGGGACCGATAAACTCATCTTT. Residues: CACDPLREGDLLGTDKLIF.

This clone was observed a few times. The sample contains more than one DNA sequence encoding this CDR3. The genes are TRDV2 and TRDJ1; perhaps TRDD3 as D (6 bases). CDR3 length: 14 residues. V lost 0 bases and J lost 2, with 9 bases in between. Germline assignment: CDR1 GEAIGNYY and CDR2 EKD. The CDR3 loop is CACDTLLGTDKLIF. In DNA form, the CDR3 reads TGTGCCTGTGACACCCTACTGGGTACCGATAAACTCATCTTT.

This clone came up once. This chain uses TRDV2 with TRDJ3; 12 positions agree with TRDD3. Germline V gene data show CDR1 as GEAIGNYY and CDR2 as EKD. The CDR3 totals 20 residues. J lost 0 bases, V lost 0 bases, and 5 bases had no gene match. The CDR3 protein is CACDTLLGDTSSWDTRQMFF. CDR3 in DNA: TGTGCCTGTGACACCTTACTGGGGGATACCAGCTCCTGGGACACCCGACAGATGTTTTTC.

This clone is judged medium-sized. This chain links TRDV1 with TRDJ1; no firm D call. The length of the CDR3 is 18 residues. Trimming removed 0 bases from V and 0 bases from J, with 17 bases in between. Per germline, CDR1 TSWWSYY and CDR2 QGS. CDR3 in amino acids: CALGELLARRGYTDKLIF. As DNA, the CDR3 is TGTGCTCTTGGGGAACTCCTTGCCCGTAGAGGGTACACCGATAAACTCATCTTT.

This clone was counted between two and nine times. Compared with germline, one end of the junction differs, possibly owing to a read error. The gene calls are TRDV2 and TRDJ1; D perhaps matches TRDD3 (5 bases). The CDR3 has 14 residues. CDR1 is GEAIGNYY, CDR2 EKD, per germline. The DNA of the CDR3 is TGTGCCTGTGACACCGTGGGGACCACCGATAAACTCACCTTT. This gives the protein CACDTVGTTDKLTF.

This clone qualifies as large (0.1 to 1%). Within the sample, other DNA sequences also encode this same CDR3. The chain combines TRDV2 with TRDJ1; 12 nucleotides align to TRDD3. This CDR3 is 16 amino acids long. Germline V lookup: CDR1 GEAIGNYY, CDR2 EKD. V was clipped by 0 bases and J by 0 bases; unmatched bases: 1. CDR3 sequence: CACDTLGDTDTDKLIF. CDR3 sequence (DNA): TGTGCCTGTGACACCCTGGGGGATACGGACACCGATAAACTCATCTTT.

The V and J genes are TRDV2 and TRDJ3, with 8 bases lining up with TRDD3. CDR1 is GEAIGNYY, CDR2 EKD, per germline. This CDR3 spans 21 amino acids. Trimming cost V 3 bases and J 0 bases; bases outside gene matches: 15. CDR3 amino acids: CACDSPVMGDALSWDTRQMFF. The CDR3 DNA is TGTGCCTGTGACTCCCCTGTGATGGGGGATGCACTCTCCTGGGACACCCGACAGATGTTTTTC.

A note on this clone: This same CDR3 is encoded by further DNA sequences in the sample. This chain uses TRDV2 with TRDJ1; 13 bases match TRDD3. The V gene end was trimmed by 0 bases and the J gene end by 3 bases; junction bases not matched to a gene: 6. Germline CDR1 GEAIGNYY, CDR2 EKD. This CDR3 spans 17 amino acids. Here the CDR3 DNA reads TGTGCCTGTGACACCCTACTGGGGGATACGCGGGCCGATAAACTCATCTTT. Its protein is CACDTLLGDTRADKLIF.

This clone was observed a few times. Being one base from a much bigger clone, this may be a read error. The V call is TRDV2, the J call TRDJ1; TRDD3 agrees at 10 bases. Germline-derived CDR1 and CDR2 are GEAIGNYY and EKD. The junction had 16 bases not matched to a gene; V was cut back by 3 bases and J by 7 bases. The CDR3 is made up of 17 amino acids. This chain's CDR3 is CACDSVLGDAGKAKLIF. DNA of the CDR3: TGTGCCTGTGACTCCGTACTGGGGGATGCCGGGAAGGCTAAACTCATCTTT.

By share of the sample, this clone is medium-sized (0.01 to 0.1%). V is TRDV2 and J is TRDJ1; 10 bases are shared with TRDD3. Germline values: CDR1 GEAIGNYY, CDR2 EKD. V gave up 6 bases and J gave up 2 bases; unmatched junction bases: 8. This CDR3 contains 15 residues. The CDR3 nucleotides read TGTGCCTGTAATACCTTACTGGGGGATACCGATAAACTCATCTTT. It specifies CACNTLLGDTDKLIF.

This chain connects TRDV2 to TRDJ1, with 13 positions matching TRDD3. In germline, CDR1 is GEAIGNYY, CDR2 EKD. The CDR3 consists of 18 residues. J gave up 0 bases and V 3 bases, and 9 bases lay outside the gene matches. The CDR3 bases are TGTGCCTGTGACCATACTGGGGGATACGCTCCCTACACCGATAAACTCATCTTT. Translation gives CACDHTGGYAPYTDKLIF.

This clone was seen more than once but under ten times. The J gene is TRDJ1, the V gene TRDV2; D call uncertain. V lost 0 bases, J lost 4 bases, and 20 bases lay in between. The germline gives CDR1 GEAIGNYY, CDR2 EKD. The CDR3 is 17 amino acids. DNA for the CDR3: TGTGCCTGTGACACCCTAAGATCAACGAGTTCCCTCGATAAACTCATCTTT. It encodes CACDTLRSTSSLDKLIF.

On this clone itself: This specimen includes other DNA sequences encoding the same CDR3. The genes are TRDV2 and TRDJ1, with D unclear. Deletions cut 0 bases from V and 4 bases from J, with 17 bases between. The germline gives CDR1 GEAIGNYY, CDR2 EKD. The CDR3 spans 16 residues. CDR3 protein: CACDTVNSGRDDKLIF. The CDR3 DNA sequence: TGTGCCTGTGACACCGTGAACTCTGGACGGGACGATAAACTCATCTTT.

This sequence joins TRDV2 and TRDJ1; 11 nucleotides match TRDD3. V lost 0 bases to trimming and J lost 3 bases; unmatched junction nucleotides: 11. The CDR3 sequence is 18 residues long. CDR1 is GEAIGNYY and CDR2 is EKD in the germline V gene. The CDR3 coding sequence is TGTGCCTGTGACACCGTGGAGGGGTCTGGGGGATACCCCGATAAACTCATCTTT. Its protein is CACDTVEGSGGYPDKLIF.

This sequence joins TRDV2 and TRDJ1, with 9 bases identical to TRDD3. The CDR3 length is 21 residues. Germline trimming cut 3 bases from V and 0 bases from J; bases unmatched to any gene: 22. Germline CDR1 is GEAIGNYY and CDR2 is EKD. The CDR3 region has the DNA TGTGCCTGTGACTCACTTCCCGACCTCCATCTGGGGGATTCGTACACCGATAAACTCATCTTT. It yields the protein CACDSLPDLHLGDSYTDKLIF.

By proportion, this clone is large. For the CDR3, the DNA is TGTGCCTGTGACACCGTAACCGGGTCTGGGGGATACCACACCGATAAACTCATCTTT. Translated: CACDTVTGSGGYHTDKLIF. The chain couples TRDV2 to TRDJ1; TRDD3 agrees at 11 bases. V shed 0 bases, J shed 0 bases, and the junction held 11 bases outside the gene matches. The CDR3 extends over 19 amino acids. The germline CDR1 and CDR2 sequences are GEAIGNYY and EKD.

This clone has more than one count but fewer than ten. Here the CDR3 DNA reads TGTGCCTGTGACAGTACTGGGGATTCTTCTAGCTCCTGGGACACCCGACAGATGTTTTTC. Its translation: CACDSTGDSSSSWDTRQMFF. V usage is TRDV2 and J usage is TRDJ3; 7 nucleotides line up with TRDD3. The CDR3 has 20 residues. Trimming cost V 2 bases and J 0 bases; bases outside gene matches: 12. Germline values: CDR1 GEAIGNYY, CDR2 EKD.

The CDR3 loop is CACDSLLGDAYTDKLIF. CDR3 DNA sequence: TGTGCCTGTGACTCATTACTGGGGGATGCGTACACCGATAAACTCATCTTT. The chain combines TRDV2 with TRDJ1; the match to TRDD3 covers 10 bases. The CDR3 length is 17 residues. V gave up 3 bases and J gave up 0 bases; unmatched junction bases: 9. The V gene's germline CDR1 is GEAIGNYY and CDR2 EKD.

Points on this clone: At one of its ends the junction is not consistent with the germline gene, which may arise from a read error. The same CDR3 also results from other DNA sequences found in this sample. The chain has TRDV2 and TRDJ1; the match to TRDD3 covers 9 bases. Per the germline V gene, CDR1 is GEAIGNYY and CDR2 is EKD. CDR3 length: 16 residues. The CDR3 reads CACDPLLGEYTDKLIF. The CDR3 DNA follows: TGTGCCTGTGACCCGTTACTGGGGGAGTACACCGACAAACTCATCTTT.

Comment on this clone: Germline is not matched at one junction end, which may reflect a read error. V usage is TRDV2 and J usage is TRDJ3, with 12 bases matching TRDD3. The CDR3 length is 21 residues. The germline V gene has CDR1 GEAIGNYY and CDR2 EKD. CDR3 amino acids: CARDSVLGDTKSSWDTRQMFF. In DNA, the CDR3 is TGTGCCCGTGACTCCGTACTGGGGGATACCAAGAGCTCCTGGGACACCCGACAGATGTTTTTC.

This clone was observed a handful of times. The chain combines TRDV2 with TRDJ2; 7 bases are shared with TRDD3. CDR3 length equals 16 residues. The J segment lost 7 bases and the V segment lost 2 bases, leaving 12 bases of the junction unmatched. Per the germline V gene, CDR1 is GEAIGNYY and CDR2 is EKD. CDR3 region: CACDRLGAPQGAQLFF. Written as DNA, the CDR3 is TGTGCCTGTGACAGGCTGGGGGCCCCACAAGGAGCACAACTCTTCTTT.